Following are 12 T cell receptor beta chains from one sample sequenced in a study of CD8+ T cells in alopecia areata. Regarding treatment: oral pan-JAK inhibitor, 5-10 mg twice daily. TCR sequencing used cDNA made by reverse transcription of extracted RNA. Produced via immunoSEQ multiplex PCR; TCRdb's table is partial and in-frame only. The repertoire holds about 200,000 clones, with around three fifths as singletons. Sequenced material: CD4+ T cells sorted from blood, taken at week 4, from a patient treated with tofacitinib. These receptors originate from a human donor with alopecia areata.

This chain connects TRBV18 to TRBJ2-5, with D maybe TRBD2 (6 bases). V gave up 0 bases and J gave up 2 bases, with 7 bases separating them. There are 14 residues in the CDR3. Germline CDR1 reads KGHSH; CDR2 reads LQKENI. The CDR3 nucleotides are TGTGCCAGCTCACCACCGGAGGGGCAAGAGACCCAGTACTTC. The encoded protein is CASSPPEGQETQYF.

V gene TRBV9 combines with J gene TRBJ1-6; a possible D gene is TRBD1 (6 bases). The CDR3 covers 18 residues. The germline V and J ends were trimmed by 0 bases and 7 bases, with 20 bases remaining between them. Per the germline V gene, CDR1 is SGDLS and CDR2 is YYNGEE. The CDR3 DNA sequence: TGTGCCAGCAGCGTAGGAGGACAGAGCAGGGGACTGAATTCACCCCTCCACTTT. Translation gives CASSVGGQSRGLNSPLHF.

This sequence joins TRBV7-9 and TRBJ2-7; TRBD1 might be the D (5 bases). CDR1 and CDR2 (germline): SEHNR, FQNEAQ (reference sequence). The CDR3 covers 14 residues. V lost 5 bases, J lost 0 bases, and 11 bases lay in between. The CDR3 spells CASSTRQFSYEQYF. The CDR3 nucleotides read TGTGCCAGCAGCACAAGACAGTTCTCCTACGAGCAGTACTTC.

The chain has TRBV7-6 and TRBJ2-5; D is unclear. Germline lookup yields CDR1 SGHVS and CDR2 FNYEAQ. The CDR3 runs 15 residues. The V and J ends lost 5 bases and 7 bases respectively, with 20 bases between them. The CDR3 coding sequence is TGTGCCAGCAGCCCTGTGGTCTCCGGCTCGGGGACCCAGTACTTC. Encoded protein: CASSPVVSGSGTQYF.

The rearrangement links TRBV7-8 to TRBJ1-2; 8 positions match TRBD1. Germline-derived CDR1 and CDR2 are SGHVS and FQNEAQ. With V trimmed by 1 base and J by 4 bases, 5 bases remained unmatched. The CDR3 is 15 amino acids. The CDR3 nucleotides are TGTGCCAGCAGCTTAGAGTCAGGGGGCTTCTATGGCTACACCTTC. It specifies CASSLESGGFYGYTF.

This rearrangement joins TRBV11-2 to TRBJ1-2; 12 bases map to TRBD1. This CDR3 contains 15 residues. Germline values: CDR1 SGHAT, CDR2 FQNNGV. With 4 bases clipped from V and 8 bases from J, the junction kept 8 bases outside the gene matches. The CDR3, as DNA: TGTGCCAGCAGCTCGGGGACAGGGGGCGCGAGGGGCTACACCTTC. Translated, it gives CASSSGTGGARGYTF. Variable domain in full (rest from reference TRBV11-2 and TRBJ1-2): EAGVAQSPRYKIIEKRQSVAFWCNPISGHATLYWYQQILGQGPKLLIQFQNNGVVDDSQLPKDRFSAERLKGVDSTLKIQPAKLEDSAVYLCASSSGTGGARGYTFGSGTRLTVV.

This clone was counted between two and nine times. This chain's CDR3 is CASSDSRVRLRRNYGYTF. The DNA of the CDR3 is TGTGCCAGCAGTGACTCGAGAGTCCGGCTGAGGCGTAACTATGGCTACACCTTC. The gene calls are TRBV6-4 and TRBJ1-2; D gene unclear. CDR1 and CDR2 (germline): MRHNA, SNTAGT. V was cut by 0 bases and J by 1 base, with 18 bases left in between. The CDR3 extends over 18 amino acids.

This clone showed up just once. V and J are TRBV29-1 and TRBJ2-1; no clear D. V dropped 1 base and J dropped 4 bases, with 8 bases sitting between them. Looked up from germline, CDR1 is SQVTM and CDR2 is ANQGSEA. This CDR3 is built from 13 residues. The CDR3 reads CSVEVAGYNEQFF. As DNA, the CDR3 is TGCAGCGTTGAAGTCGCAGGATACAATGAGCAGTTCTTC.

The rearrangement links TRBV30 to TRBJ2-5, with 9 bases fitting TRBD1. CDR1 is GTSNPN, CDR2 SVGIG, per germline (reference sequence). Trimming took 3 bases from V and 5 from J; bases not matched to a gene: 10. This CDR3 comprises 15 residues. Written as DNA, the CDR3 is TGTGCCTGGAGCCCATTGGGACAGGGTGGCGAGACCCAGTACTTC. This codes for CAWSPLGQGGETQYF.

The chain joins TRBV15 to TRBJ1-2, with a tentative D call TRBD1 (5 bases). V dropped 0 bases and J dropped 3 bases, with 8 bases sitting between them. Germline lookup yields CDR1 LNHNV and CDR2 YYDKDF (reference sequence). The CDR3 has 14 residues. The CDR3 nucleotides are TGTGCCACCAGCAGAGAGGGAGGGGACTATGGCTACACCTTC. It is translated as CATSREGGDYGYTF.

The chain combines TRBV6-5 with TRBJ1-5, with D possibly TRBD1 on 6 matching bases. V was shortened by 3 bases and J by 4 bases, with 16 bases between the two germline ends. This CDR3 spans 16 amino acids. Germline values: CDR1 MNHEY, CDR2 SVGAGI. CDR3 sequence (DNA): TGTGCCAGCAGTTATCGGCCGACAGGCCCGAATCAGCCCCAGCATTTT. It yields the protein CASSYRPTGPNQPQHF.

This clone was counted a few times. The chain couples TRBV6-5 to TRBJ1-2, with D uncertain. V was clipped by 2 bases and J by 8 bases, with 12 bases between them. The CDR3 has 13 amino acids. The germline V gene encodes CDR1 MNHEY and CDR2 SVGAGI. CDR3 nucleotides: TGTGCCAGCAGTTACGCCGCCATGGTGGGCTACACCTTC. Translation gives CASSYAAMVGYTF.